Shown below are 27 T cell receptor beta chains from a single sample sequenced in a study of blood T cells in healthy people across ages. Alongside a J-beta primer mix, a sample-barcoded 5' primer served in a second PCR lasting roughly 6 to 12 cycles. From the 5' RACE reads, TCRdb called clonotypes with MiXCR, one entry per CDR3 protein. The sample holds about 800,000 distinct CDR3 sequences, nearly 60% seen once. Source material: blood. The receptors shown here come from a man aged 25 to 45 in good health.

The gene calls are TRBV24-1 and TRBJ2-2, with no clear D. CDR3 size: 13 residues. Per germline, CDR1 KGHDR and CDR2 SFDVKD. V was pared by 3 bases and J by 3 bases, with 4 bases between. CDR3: CATSDGYTGELFF. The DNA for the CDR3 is TGTGCCACCAGTGATGGGTACACCGGGGAGCTGTTTTTT.

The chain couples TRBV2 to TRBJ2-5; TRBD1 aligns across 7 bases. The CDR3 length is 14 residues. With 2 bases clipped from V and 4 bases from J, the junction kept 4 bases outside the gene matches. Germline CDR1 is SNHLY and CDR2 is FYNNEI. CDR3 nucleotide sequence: TGTGCCAGCAGTGAAAGGACAGGCCCAGAGACCCAGTACTTC. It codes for CASSERTGPETQYF.

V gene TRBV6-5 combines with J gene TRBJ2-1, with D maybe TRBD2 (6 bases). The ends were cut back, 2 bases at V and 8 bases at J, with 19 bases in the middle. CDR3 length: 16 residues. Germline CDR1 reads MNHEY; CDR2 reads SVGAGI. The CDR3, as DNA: TGTGCCAGCAGTTACACGTGGGGCGGGGAGCCCCATGAGCAGTTCTTC. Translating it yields CASSYTWGGEPHEQFF.

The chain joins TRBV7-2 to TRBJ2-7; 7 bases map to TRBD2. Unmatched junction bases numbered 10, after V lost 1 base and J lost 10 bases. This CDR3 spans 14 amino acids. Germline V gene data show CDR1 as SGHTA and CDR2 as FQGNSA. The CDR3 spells CASSLVGAGVAQYF. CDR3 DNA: TGTGCCAGCAGCTTAGTCGGGGCGGGAGTTGCCCAGTACTTC.

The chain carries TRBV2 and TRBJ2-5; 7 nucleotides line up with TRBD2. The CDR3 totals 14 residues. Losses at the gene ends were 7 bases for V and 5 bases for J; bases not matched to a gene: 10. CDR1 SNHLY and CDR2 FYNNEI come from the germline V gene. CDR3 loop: CASKGPSGGETQYF. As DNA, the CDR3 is TGTGCCAGCAAGGGGCCTAGCGGAGGGGAGACCCAGTACTTC.

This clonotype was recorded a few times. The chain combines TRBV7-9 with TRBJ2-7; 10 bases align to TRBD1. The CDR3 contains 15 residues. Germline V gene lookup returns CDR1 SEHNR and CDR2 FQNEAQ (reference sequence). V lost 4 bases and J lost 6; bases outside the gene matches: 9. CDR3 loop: CASSSSGQGMGEQYF. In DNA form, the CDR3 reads TGTGCCAGCAGCTCATCGGGACAGGGGATGGGCGAGCAGTACTTC.

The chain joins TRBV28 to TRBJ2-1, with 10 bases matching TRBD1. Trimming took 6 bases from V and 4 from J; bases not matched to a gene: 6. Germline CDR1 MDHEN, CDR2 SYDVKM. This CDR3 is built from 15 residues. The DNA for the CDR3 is TGTGCCAGCAGGACCGGACAGGGGGTATACAATGAGCAGTTCTTC. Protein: CASRTGQGVYNEQFF.

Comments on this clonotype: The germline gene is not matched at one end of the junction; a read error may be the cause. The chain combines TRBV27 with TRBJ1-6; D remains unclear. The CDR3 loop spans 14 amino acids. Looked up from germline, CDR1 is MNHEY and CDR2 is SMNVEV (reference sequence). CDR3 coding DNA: TGTGCCAGCAGCTTCGCCCATACTGATTCACCTCTCCACTTT. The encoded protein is CASSFAHTDSPLHF.

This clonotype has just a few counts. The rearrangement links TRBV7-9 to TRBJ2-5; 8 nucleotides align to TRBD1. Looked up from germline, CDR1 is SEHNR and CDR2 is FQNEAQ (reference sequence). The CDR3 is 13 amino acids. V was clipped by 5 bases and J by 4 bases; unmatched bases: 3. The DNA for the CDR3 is TGTGCCAGCAGCGACAGGGGATTAGAGACCCAGTACTTC. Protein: CASSDRGLETQYF.

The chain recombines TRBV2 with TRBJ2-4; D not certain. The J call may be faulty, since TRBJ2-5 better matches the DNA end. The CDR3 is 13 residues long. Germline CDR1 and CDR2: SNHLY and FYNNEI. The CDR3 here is CASSDLVGETQYF. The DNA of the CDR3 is TGTGCCAGCAGTGACTTGGTAGGGGAGACCCAGTACTTC.

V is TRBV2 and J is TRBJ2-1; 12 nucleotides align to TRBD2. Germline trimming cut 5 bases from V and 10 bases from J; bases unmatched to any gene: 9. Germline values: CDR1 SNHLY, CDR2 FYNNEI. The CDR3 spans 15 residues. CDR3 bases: TGTGCCAGCAGTAGGACTAGCGGGGCCCATGGCGAGCAGTTCTTC. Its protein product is CASSRTSGAHGEQFF.

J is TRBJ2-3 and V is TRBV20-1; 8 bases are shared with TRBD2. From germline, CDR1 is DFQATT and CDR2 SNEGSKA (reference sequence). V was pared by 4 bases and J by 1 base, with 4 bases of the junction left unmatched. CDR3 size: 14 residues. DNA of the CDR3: TGCAGTGCTACCCCGGGGGGGGGCACAGATACGCAGTATTTT. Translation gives CSATPGGGTDTQYF.

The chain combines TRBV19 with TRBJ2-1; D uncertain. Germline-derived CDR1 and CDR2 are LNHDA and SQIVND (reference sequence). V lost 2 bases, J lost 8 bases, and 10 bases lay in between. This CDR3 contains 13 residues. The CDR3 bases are TGTGCCAGTAGTATAACTCAGTTCCATGAGCAGTTCTTC. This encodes CASSITQFHEQFF. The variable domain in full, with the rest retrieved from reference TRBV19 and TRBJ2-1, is DGGITQSPKYLFRKEGQNVTLSCEQNLNHDAMYWYRQDPGQGLRLIYYSQIVNDFQKGDIAEGYSVSREKKESFPLTVTSAQKNPTAFYLCASSITQFHEQFFGPGTRLTVL.

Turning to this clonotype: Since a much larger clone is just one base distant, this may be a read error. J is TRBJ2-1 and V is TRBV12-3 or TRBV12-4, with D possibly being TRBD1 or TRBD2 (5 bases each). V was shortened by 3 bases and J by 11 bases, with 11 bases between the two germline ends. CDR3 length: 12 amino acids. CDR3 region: CASSFMRGKQFF. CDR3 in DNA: TGTGCCAGCAGTTTCATGAGGGGTAAGCAGTTCTTC.

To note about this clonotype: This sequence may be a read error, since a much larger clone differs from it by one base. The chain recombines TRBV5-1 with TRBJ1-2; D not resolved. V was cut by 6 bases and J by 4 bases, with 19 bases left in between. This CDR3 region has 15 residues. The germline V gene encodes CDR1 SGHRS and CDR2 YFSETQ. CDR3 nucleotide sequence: TGCGCCAGCAAACAAGAGACGGGCAGTGGCTATGGCTACACCTTC. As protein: CASKQETGSGYGYTF.

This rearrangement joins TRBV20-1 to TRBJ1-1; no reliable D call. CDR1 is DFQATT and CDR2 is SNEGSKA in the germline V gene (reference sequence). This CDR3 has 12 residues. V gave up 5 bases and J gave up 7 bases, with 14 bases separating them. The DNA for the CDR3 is TGCAGTGCTCCCGCTCAGTTCCGTGAAGCTTTCTTT. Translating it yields CSAPAQFREAFF.

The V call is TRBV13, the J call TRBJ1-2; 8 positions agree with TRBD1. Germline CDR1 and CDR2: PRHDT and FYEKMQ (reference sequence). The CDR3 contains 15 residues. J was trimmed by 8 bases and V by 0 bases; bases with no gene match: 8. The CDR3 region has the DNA TGTGCCAGCAGCTTAGGGGGACAGGTAGTTCGGGGCTACACCTTC. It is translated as CASSLGGQVVRGYTF.

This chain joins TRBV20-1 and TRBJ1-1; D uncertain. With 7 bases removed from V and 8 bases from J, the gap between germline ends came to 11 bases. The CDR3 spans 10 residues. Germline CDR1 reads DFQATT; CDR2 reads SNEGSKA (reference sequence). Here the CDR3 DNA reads TGCAGTGTCCAAGACCTGGAAGCTTTCTTT. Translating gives CSVQDLEAFF.

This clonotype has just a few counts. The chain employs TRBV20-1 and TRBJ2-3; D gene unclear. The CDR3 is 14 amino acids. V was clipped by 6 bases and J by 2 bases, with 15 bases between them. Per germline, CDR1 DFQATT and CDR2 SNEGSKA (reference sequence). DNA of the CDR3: TGCAGTGCCAACTCACCGGTTCACACAGATACGCAGTATTTT. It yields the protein CSANSPVHTDTQYF.

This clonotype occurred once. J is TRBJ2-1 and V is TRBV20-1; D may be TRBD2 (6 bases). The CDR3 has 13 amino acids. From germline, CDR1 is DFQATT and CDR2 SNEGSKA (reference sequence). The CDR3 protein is CSSTRELGNEQFF. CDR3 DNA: TGCAGCTCCACCCGGGAGTTAGGCAATGAGCAGTTCTTC.

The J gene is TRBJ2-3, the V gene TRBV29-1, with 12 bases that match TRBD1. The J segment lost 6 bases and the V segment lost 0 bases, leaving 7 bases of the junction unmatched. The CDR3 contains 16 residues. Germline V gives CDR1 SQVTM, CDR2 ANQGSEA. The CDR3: CSVEDGTGGYIDTQYF. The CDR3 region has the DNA TGCAGCGTTGAAGATGGGACAGGGGGCTACATTGATACGCAGTATTTT.

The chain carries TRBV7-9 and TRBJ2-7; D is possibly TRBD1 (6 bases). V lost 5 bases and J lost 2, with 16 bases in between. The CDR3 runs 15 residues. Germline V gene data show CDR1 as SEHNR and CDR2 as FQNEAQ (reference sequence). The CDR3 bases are TGTGCCAGCAGCCTAGAGGGGACAATAACCTACGAGCAGTACTTC. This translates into CASSLEGTITYEQYF. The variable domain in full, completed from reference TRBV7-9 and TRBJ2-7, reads DTGVSQNPRHKITKRGQNVTFRCDPISEHNRLYWYRQTLGQGPEFLTYFQNEAQLEKSRLLSDRFSAERPKGSFSTLEIQRTEQGDSAMYLCASSLEGTITYEQYFGPGTRLTVT.

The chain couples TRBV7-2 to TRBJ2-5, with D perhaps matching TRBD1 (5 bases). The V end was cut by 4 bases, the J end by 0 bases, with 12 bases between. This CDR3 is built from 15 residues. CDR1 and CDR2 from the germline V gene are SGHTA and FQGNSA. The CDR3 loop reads CASSSPTDYQETQYF. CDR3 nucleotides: TGTGCCAGCAGCTCCCCGACAGATTACCAAGAGACCCAGTACTTC. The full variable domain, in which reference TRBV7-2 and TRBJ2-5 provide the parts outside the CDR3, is GAGVSQSPSNKVTEKGKDVELRCDPISGHTALYWYRQSLGQGLEFLIYFQGNSAPDKSGLPSDRFSAERTGGSVSTLTIQRTQQEDSAVYLCASSSPTDYQETQYFGPGTRLLVL.

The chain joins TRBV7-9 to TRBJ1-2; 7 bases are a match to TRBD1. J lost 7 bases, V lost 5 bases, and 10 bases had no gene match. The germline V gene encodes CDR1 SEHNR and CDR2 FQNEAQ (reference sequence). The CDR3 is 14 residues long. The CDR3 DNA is TGTGCCAGCAGCCGGGGGACAGCCTCTGCTGGCTACACCTTC. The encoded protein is CASSRGTASAGYTF.

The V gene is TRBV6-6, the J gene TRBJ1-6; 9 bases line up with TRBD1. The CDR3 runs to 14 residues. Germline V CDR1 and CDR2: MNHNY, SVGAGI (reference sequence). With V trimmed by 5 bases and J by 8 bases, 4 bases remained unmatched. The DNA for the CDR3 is TGTGCCAGCAGTGACAGGGGGGCCGATTCACCCCTCCACTTT. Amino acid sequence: CASSDRGADSPLHF.

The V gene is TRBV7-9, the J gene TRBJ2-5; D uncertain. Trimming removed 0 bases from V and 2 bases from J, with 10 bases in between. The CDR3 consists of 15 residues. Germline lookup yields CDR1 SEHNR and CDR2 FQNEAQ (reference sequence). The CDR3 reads CASSLAGTLQETQYF. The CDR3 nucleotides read TGTGCCAGCAGCTTAGCTGGTACTCTACAAGAGACCCAGTACTTC.

CDR3 amino acids: CSARDVTGPDYEQYF. In nucleotides, the CDR3 is TGCAGTGCTAGAGATGTCACAGGGCCGGACTACGAGCAGTACTTC. The V and J genes are TRBV20-1 and TRBJ2-5; D is perhaps TRBD1 (6 bases). The J call may not be correct, given that the DNA end is closer to TRBJ2-7. This CDR3 region has 15 residues. Germline CDR1 and CDR2: DFQATT and SNEGSKA (reference sequence).